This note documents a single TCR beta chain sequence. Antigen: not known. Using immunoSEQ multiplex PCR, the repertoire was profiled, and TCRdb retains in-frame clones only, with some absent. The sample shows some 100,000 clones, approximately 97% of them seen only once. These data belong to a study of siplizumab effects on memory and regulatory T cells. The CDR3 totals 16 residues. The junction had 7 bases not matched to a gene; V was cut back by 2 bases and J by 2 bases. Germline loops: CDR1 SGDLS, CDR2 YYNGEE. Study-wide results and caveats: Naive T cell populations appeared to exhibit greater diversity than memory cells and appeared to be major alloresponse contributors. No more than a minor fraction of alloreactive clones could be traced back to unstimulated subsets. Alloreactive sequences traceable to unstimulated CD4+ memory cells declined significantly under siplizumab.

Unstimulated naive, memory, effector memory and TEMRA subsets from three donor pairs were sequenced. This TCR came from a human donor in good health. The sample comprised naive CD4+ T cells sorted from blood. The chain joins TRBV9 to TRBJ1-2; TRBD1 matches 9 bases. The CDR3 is CASSVTGQGPNYGYTF. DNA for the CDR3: TGTGCCAGCAGCGTCACGGGACAGGGACCCAACTATGGCTACACCTTC.